A single sample gave rise to the 21 T cell receptor beta chains below, sequenced in a study of Ad26.COV2.S vaccination and SARS-CoV-2 variants. The sample's treatment: some 20 received Ad26.COV2.S at low or high dose, single or two shots; 5 received placebo; per-sample allocation not given. All samples were drawn on day 63, counting from the first vaccine or placebo injection. Measured with immunoSEQ multiplex PCR; TCRdb has only the in-frame clones, and not every one. The sample consists of roughly 300,000 clones, 75% to 90% of them appearing once. Sequenced here: peripheral blood, sampled in a trial of Ad26.COV2.S vaccine versus placebo. The receptors shown here come from a person aged 18-60 years who received the Ad26.COV2.S COVID-19 vaccine or a placebo.

The V call is TRBV7-8, the J call TRBJ1-1, with a tentative D call TRBD1 (5 bases). V lost 2 bases, J lost 5 bases, and 12 bases lay in between. The germline V gene has CDR1 SGHVS and CDR2 FQNEAQ. The CDR3 covers 14 residues. In nucleotides, the CDR3 is TGTGCCAGCAGCTTAAGTGAGGGGAGAACTGAAGCTTTCTTT. Its translation: CASSLSEGRTEAFF. The full variable domain, with the rest looked up from reference TRBV7-8 and TRBJ1-1, is GAGVSQSPRYKVAKRGQDVALRCDPISGHVSLFWYQQALGQGPEFLTYFQNEAQLDKSGLPSDRFFAERPEGSVSTLKIQRTQQEDSAVYLCASSLSEGRTEAFFGQGTRLTVV.

V gene TRBV2 combines with J gene TRBJ2-7, with 7 bases matching TRBD1. V shed 6 bases and J 5 bases; nucleotides not matched to a gene: 7. CDR1 and CDR2 from the germline V gene are SNHLY and FYNNEI. The CDR3 has 13 residues. This CDR3 reads CASSATGAHEQYF. The CDR3, as DNA: TGTGCCAGCAGCGCTACAGGGGCCCACGAGCAGTACTTC. Full variable domain (rest looked up from reference TRBV2 and TRBJ2-7): EPEVTQTPSHQVTQMGQEVILRCVPISNHLYFYWYRQILGQKVEFLVSFYNNEISEKSEIFDDQFSVERPDGSNFTLKIRSTKLEDSAMYFCASSATGAHEQYFGPGTRLTVT.

J is TRBJ1-6 and V is TRBV27, with D possibly TRBD1 on 5 matching bases. The CDR3 covers 12 residues. The ends were cut back, 7 bases at V and 8 bases at J, with 9 bases in the middle. Per germline, CDR1 MNHEY and CDR2 SMNVEV (reference sequence). The CDR3 protein is CASTSGYSPLHF. CDR3 DNA sequence: TGTGCCAGCACATCAGGGTATTCACCCCTCCACTTT.

CDR3 bases: TGTGCCAGCAGAGAGACAGGGCTCTCCTACGAGCAGTACTTC. Its protein product is CASRETGLSYEQYF. The rearrangement joins TRBV3-1 (or the pseudogene TRBV3-2) to TRBJ2-7; 7 positions match TRBD1. The CDR3 runs 14 residues. Trimming cost V 6 bases and J 0 bases; bases outside gene matches: 5. Germline CDR1 and CDR2: LGHDT and YNNKEL (reference sequence).

The rearrangement uses TRBV2 and TRBJ2-7; D is possibly TRBD1 (6 bases). Germline-derived CDR1 and CDR2 are SNHLY and FYNNEI. Trimming took off 5 bases at V and 2 bases at J, with 10 bases between the two ends. The CDR3 is 13 amino acids. CDR3 region: CASSLQGTYEQYF. The CDR3 DNA is TGTGCCAGCAGTCTACAGGGAACCTACGAGCAGTACTTC.

The V call is TRBV27, the J call TRBJ2-1, with 7 bases fitting TRBD2. The germline CDR1 and CDR2 sequences are MNHEY and SMNVEV (reference sequence). The length of the CDR3 is 15 residues. V lost 4 bases, J lost 1 base, and 4 bases stayed unmatched. The CDR3 protein is CASSYSGGSYNEQFF. The CDR3 coding sequence is TGTGCCAGCAGTTACTCGGGGGGATCCTACAATGAGCAGTTCTTC.

The genes are TRBV11-2 and TRBJ2-3; D perhaps matches TRBD2 (6 bases). The germline gives CDR1 SGHAT, CDR2 FQNNGV. V was trimmed by 1 base and J by 2 bases, leaving 10 bases between them. The CDR3 covers 15 residues. In nucleotides, the CDR3 is TGTGCCAGCAGCTTAGTAAGACTAGTCACAGATACGCAGTATTTT. As protein: CASSLVRLVTDTQYF.

The chain is built from TRBV2 and TRBJ2-7; the D gene is possibly TRBD1 (6 bases). The CDR3 length is 14 residues. The V gene lost 4 bases and the J gene lost 1 base, with 11 bases spanning the gap. Looked up from germline, CDR1 is SNHLY and CDR2 is FYNNEI. CDR3 nucleotides: TGTGCCAGCAGTGTTTCACAGGGTTCCTACGAGCAGTACTTC. Translating gives CASSVSQGSYEQYF.

The gene calls are TRBV10-2 and TRBJ1-3; D ambiguous. This CDR3 spans 14 amino acids. CDR1 and CDR2 from the germline V gene are WSHSY and SAAADI. Trimming shortened V by 9 bases and J by 0 bases, and 12 bases separated the two germline ends. CDR3 DNA sequence: TGCGCCAGTTCAAACGCCCTCTCTGGAAACACCATATATTTT. It codes for CASSNALSGNTIYF.

The chain carries TRBV12-3 or TRBV12-4 and TRBJ1-2; D ambiguous. Trimming took off 3 bases at V and 2 bases at J, with 7 bases between the two ends. This CDR3 has 13 amino acids. CDR3 in amino acids: CASSFPENYGYTF. CDR3 nucleotide sequence: TGTGCCAGCAGTTTTCCAGAAAACTATGGCTACACCTTC.

The chain uses TRBV27 and TRBJ1-6, with 8 bases fitting TRBD1. CDR1 is MNHEY, CDR2 SMNVEV, per germline (reference sequence). Trimming at V came to 6 bases and at J to 8 bases, leaving 6 bases not matched to a gene. This CDR3 spans 14 amino acids. This chain's CDR3 is CASSRGQLDSPLHF. For the CDR3, the DNA is TGTGCCAGCAGCAGGGGGCAGTTAGATTCACCCCTCCACTTT.

This clone was seen a few times. The genes are TRBV2 and TRBJ1-1; 8 nucleotides match TRBD1. The CDR3 has 15 amino acids. With 7 bases clipped from V and 5 bases from J, the junction kept 12 bases outside the gene matches. Germline V gene data show CDR1 as SNHLY and CDR2 as FYNNEI. For the CDR3, the DNA is TGTGCCAGCATCCACCCCCAGGGGGCGATTACTGAAGCTTTCTTT. This codes for CASIHPQGAITEAFF. Together with reference TRBV2 and TRBJ1-1, the CDR3 gives the full variable domain: EPEVTQTPSHQVTQMGQEVILRCVPISNHLYFYWYRQILGQKVEFLVSFYNNEISEKSEIFDDQFSVERPDGSNFTLKIRSTKLEDSAMYFCASIHPQGAITEAFFGQGTRLTVV.

This clone was seen a few times. The CDR3 here is CASRWGTASNQPQHF. The CDR3 nucleotides read TGTGCCAGCAGATGGGGGACAGCTAGCAATCAGCCCCAGCATTTT. This chain links TRBV2 with TRBJ1-5; TRBD1 agrees at 7 bases. Per the germline V gene, CDR1 is SNHLY and CDR2 is FYNNEI. The CDR3 totals 15 residues. The junction had 5 bases not matched to a gene; V was cut back by 6 bases and J by 0 bases.

The gene calls are TRBV6-5 and TRBJ1-1; unclear D gene. CDR3 length: 14 residues. Germline assignment: CDR1 MNHEY and CDR2 SVGAGI. V lost 10 bases and J lost 7, with 22 bases in between. The DNA for the CDR3 is TGTGCCACCGAGACGGCCCCTTATGCTGGTGAAGCTTTCTTT. It codes for CATETAPYAGEAFF.

The rearrangement links TRBV4-3 to TRBJ2-3; the D gene is possibly TRBD1 (6 bases). CDR3 length equals 14 residues. From germline, CDR1 is LGHNA and CDR2 YSLEER. With 0 bases removed from V and 6 bases from J, the gap between germline ends came to 10 bases. The chain's CDR3 is CASSQESGVDTQYF. The CDR3, as DNA: TGCGCCAGCAGCCAAGAATCAGGGGTCGATACGCAGTATTTT.

The CDR3 coding sequence is TGTGCCAGCCCGAGAGGGACGAGCTATGGCTACACCTTC. Translating gives CASPRGTSYGYTF. This chain links TRBV27 with TRBJ1-2, with D possibly TRBD1 on 5 matching bases. The CDR3 is 13 amino acids. CDR1 is MNHEY, CDR2 SMNVEV, per germline (reference sequence). With 8 bases removed from V and 4 bases from J, the gap between germline ends came to 14 bases.

V gene TRBV28 combines with J gene TRBJ2-1; 8 nucleotides line up with TRBD2. The junction had 16 bases not matched to a gene; V was cut back by 8 bases and J by 7 bases. CDR3 size: 16 residues. The germline V gene encodes CDR1 MDHEN and CDR2 SYDVKM. In nucleotides, the CDR3 is TGTGCCAGCCGACTAGGTTCGGGGGGGTATGGAAATGAGCAGTTCTTC. This translates into CASRLGSGGYGNEQFF.

The V call is TRBV5-1, the J call TRBJ2-5, with D perhaps matching TRBD2 (7 bases). Germline CDR1 reads SGHRS; CDR2 reads YFSETQ. V shed 5 bases and J shed 3 bases, with 20 bases lying between them. The CDR3 runs to 16 residues. The CDR3 DNA reads as TGCGCCAGCAGAATACAGGGAGGGGAACGTAAAGAGACCCAGTACTTC. It yields the protein CASRIQGGERKETQYF. Using reference TRBV5-1 and TRBJ2-5 for the parts outside the CDR3, the full variable domain is KAGVTQTPRYLIKTRGQQVTLSCSPISGHRSVSWYQQTPGQGLQFLFEYFSETQRNKGNFPGRFSGRQFSNSRSEMNVSTLELGDSALYLCASRIQGGERKETQYFGPGTRLLVL.

The CDR3 reads CSVVGGGRNTGELFF. Written as DNA, the CDR3 is TGCAGCGTTGTGGGCGGTGGCCGAAACACCGGGGAGCTGTTTTTT. This sequence joins TRBV29-1 and TRBJ2-2; D is unclear. Trimming took 4 bases from V and 2 from J, leaving 14 bases between them. Germline CDR1 is SQVTM and CDR2 is ANQGSEA. This CDR3 spans 15 amino acids.

CDR3 sequence reads: CASKGVGNSPLHF. The DNA for the CDR3 is TGTGCCAGCAAAGGGGTAGGCAATTCACCCCTCCACTTT. The chain uses TRBV6-5 and TRBJ1-6; tentatively, D is TRBD1 (5 bases). CDR1 is MNHEY, CDR2 SVGAGI, per germline. This CDR3 has 13 residues. V gave up 7 bases and J gave up 7 bases, with 11 bases separating them.

The chain recombines TRBV5-1 with TRBJ2-2; TRBD2 matches 8 bases. Germline assignment: CDR1 SGHRS and CDR2 YFSETQ. V gave up 4 bases and J gave up 5 bases; unmatched junction bases: 16. The CDR3 has 18 amino acids. The CDR3 sequence: CASSPPTRSGDLTGELFF. In DNA, the CDR3 is TGCGCCAGCAGCCCTCCTACCCGTAGCGGGGATTTAACCGGGGAGCTGTTTTTT.